These 21 T cell receptor beta chains were sequenced from one sample in a study of neurological immune-mediated disorders. TCRdb processed the 5' RACE reads anew with MiXCR; each CDR3 protein has one entry. The data hold 65,000 to 80,000 distinct CDR3 sequences, with roughly 4.4% observed a single time. The sample consisted of PBMCs. These receptors were taken from a woman in her 70s with multiple sclerosis.

The sample holds many counts of this clonotype. The chain uses TRBV20-1 and TRBJ1-6; D unresolved. The CDR3 contains 15 residues. Between the trimmed V and J ends, which lost 6 bases and 0 bases, there was a span of 12 bases. The germline V gene encodes CDR1 DFQATT and CDR2 SNEGSKA (reference sequence). CDR3 sequence (DNA): TGCAGTGCCAAAGGACTCAACTCCTATAATTCACCCCTCCACTTT. This translates into CSAKGLNSYNSPLHF.

The sample holds many counts of this clonotype. The CDR3 is CSAPPLGGAETQYF. The CDR3 DNA sequence: TGCAGTGCTCCTCCCCTGGGGGGGGCCGAGACCCAGTACTTC. The chain links TRBV20-1 to TRBJ2-5; TRBD2 is a possible D gene (7 bases). The CDR3 runs 14 residues. CDR1 is DFQATT, CDR2 SNEGSKA, per germline (reference sequence). V was trimmed by 5 bases and J by 5 bases, leaving 18 bases between them.

The chain combines TRBV6-2 or TRBV6-3 with TRBJ1-5; D gene uncertain. The germline CDR1 and CDR2 sequences are MNHEY and SVGEGT. The CDR3 consists of 12 residues. Trimming cost V 5 bases and J 8 bases, with 10 bases left between them. CDR3 residues: CASSVGDKPQHF. The CDR3 region has the DNA TGTGCCAGCAGTGTGGGCGATAAGCCCCAGCATTTT.

Details on this clonotype: With a much larger clone just one base away, this may be a read error. This chain links TRBV12-5 with TRBJ1-1; D possibly corresponds to TRBD1 (5 bases). Germline values: CDR1 LGHNT, CDR2 FRNRAP. This CDR3 contains 13 residues. Between the trimmed V and J ends, which lost 1 base and 10 bases, there was a span of 13 bases. The CDR3 spells CASGLDRWRGAFF. Here the CDR3 DNA reads TGTGCTAGTGGTTTGGATCGGTGGAGGGGAGCTTTCTTT. The variable domain in full, with the rest retrieved from reference TRBV12-5 and TRBJ1-1, is DARVTQTPRHKVTEMGQEVTMRCQPILGHNTVFWYRQTMMQGLELLAYFRNRAPLDDSGMPKDRFSAEMPDATLATLKIQPSEPRDSAVYFCASGLDRWRGAFFGQGTRLTVV.

This clonotype was detected ten times or more. This chain uses TRBV4-3 with TRBJ2-2; D gene unclear. V gave up 0 bases and J gave up 2 bases, with 7 bases separating them. The germline CDR1 and CDR2 sequences are LGHNA and YSLEER. This CDR3 region has 15 residues. CDR3: CASSQDRANTGELFF. DNA for the CDR3: TGCGCCAGCAGCCAAGATCGCGCAAACACCGGGGAGCTGTTTTTT.

This clonotype was picked up many times. The gene calls are TRBV5-6 and TRBJ2-7, with TRBD2 as a possible D gene (7 bases). Germline V CDR1 and CDR2: SGHDT, YYEEEE. V was cut by 0 bases and J by 2 bases, with 12 bases left in between. The CDR3 has 15 amino acids. As DNA, the CDR3 is TGTGCCAGCAGCTTGGGCGGGGGCGCGACCTACGAGCAGTACTTC. This gives the protein CASSLGGGATYEQYF.

This clonotype was seen a few times. The chain carries TRBV18 and TRBJ1-2; D not certain. CDR1 and CDR2 from the germline V gene are KGHSH and LQKENI. This CDR3 is built from 15 residues. V was pared by 0 bases and J by 0 bases, with 8 bases between. The CDR3 DNA reads TGTGCCAGCTCACCACCAATAACTGCTAACTATGGCTACACCTTC. Its translation: CASSPPITANYGYTF.

This clonotype appeared many times. V usage is TRBV30 and J usage is TRBJ1-5; D might be TRBD1 (6 bases). Trimming took 2 bases from V and 7 from J, leaving 12 bases between them. CDR1 GTSNPN and CDR2 SVGIG come from the germline V gene (reference sequence). The CDR3 contains 13 residues. The CDR3 DNA follows: TGTGCCTGGAGTTTGGGGGCTCGGCAGCCCCAGCATTTT. Translating it yields CAWSLGARQPQHF.

At least ten counts were recorded for this clonotype. V is TRBV5-1 and J is TRBJ2-5; the D gene is possibly TRBD2 (5 bases). With 0 bases removed from V and 4 bases from J, the gap between germline ends came to 7 bases. The CDR3 has 13 amino acids. CDR1 is SGHRS, CDR2 YFSETQ, per germline. CDR3 amino acids: CASSLDRGETQYF. The CDR3 DNA reads as TGCGCCAGCAGCTTGGATCGGGGAGAGACCCAGTACTTC.

This clonotype has a count of ten or more. The J gene is TRBJ1-2, the V gene TRBV5-1; unclear D gene. V lost 6 bases, J lost 2 bases, and 11 bases lay in between. CDR1 and CDR2 from the germline V gene are SGHRS and YFSETQ. The CDR3 consists of 13 residues. CDR3 in amino acids: CASKVGSNYGYTF. The CDR3 nucleotides read TGCGCCAGCAAGGTGGGTTCCAACTATGGCTACACCTTC.

This clonotype was recorded a few times. The rearrangement uses TRBV6-2 or TRBV6-3 and TRBJ1-5, with a possible D match to TRBD1 (6 bases). The ends were cut back, 6 bases at V and 7 bases at J, with 16 bases in the middle. This CDR3 comprises 14 residues. Germline CDR1 and CDR2: MNHEY and SVGEGT. The CDR3, as DNA: TGTGCCAGCAGCCTTCCGGGGGGCTGGCAGCCCCAGCATTTT. Translating gives CASSLPGGWQPQHF.

Many counts were recorded for this clonotype. The chain combines TRBV20-1 with TRBJ2-7, with 10 bases matching TRBD2. CDR3 length: 18 residues. Germline assignment: CDR1 DFQATT and CDR2 SNEGSKA (reference sequence). V was pared by 5 bases and J by 1 base, with 17 bases of the junction left unmatched. The CDR3 DNA reads TGCAGTGCTGGTGGGTCATGGCTAGCGGGAGTCATTTCCTACGAGCAGTACTTC. As protein: CSAGGSWLAGVISYEQYF.

This clonotype was recorded at least ten times. This rearrangement joins TRBV12-3 or TRBV12-4 to TRBJ2-5; tentative D call: TRBD1 (6 bases). The CDR3 covers 14 residues. The V and J ends lost 5 bases and 5 bases respectively, with 15 bases between them. CDR3 loop: CASSALRGWETQYF. The CDR3 region has the DNA TGTGCCAGCAGTGCCCTCAGGGGCTGGGAGACCCAGTACTTC.

This clonotype was counted many times. This chain uses TRBV6-5 with TRBJ2-5; possibly TRBD2 for D (5 bases). Trimming pared 0 bases from V and 1 base from J, leaving 6 bases between. Germline CDR1 and CDR2: MNHEY and SVGAGI. The CDR3 spans 14 residues. The CDR3: CASSYSGAQETQYF. DNA of the CDR3: TGTGCCAGCAGTTACTCGGGAGCCCAAGAGACCCAGTACTTC.

This clonotype was seen at least ten times. This chain links TRBV21-1 with TRBJ2-3; the D call in the table, TRBD2, was not verified against the DNA. TRBV21-1 is a listed pseudogene. The CDR3 is 18 amino acids. CDR3 residues: CASSKGPLKERVTDTQYF. The DNA of the CDR3 is TGTGCCAGCAGCAAAGGCCCGCTAAAGGAGCGGGTCACAGATACGCAGTATTTT.

The V call is TRBV11-3, the J call TRBJ2-1, with TRBD1 matching over 9 bases. This CDR3 is built from 15 residues. J gave up 1 base and V 5 bases, and 3 bases lay outside the gene matches. Germline CDR1 SGHNT, CDR2 YENEEA. Here the CDR3 DNA reads TGTGCCAGCAGCCGGGGACAGGGATCCTACAATGAGCAGTTCTTC. As protein: CASSRGQGSYNEQFF.

This clonotype was seen ten or more times. The chain links TRBV2 to TRBJ1-6; 10 bases fit TRBD1. Trimming removed 3 bases from V and 7 bases from J; junction bases left unmatched: 6. Germline V CDR1 and CDR2: SNHLY, FYNNEI. The CDR3 loop spans 16 amino acids. The CDR3 DNA reads TGTGCCAGCAGTGATCCCGGGACAGGGGTAAATTCACCCCTCCACTTT. Amino acid sequence: CASSDPGTGVNSPLHF.

This clonotype was seen once. The V gene is TRBV7-2, the J gene TRBJ2-5; D gene ambiguous. Trimming took off 5 bases at V and 5 bases at J, with 9 bases between the two ends. Looked up from germline, CDR1 is SGHTA and CDR2 is FQGNSA. The CDR3 totals 12 residues. The CDR3 here is CASSPEMETQYF. The CDR3, as DNA: TGTGCCAGCAGCCCGGAAATGGAGACCCAGTACTTC.

This clonotype was counted between two and nine times. The genes are TRBV6-5 and TRBJ1-1; tentative D call: TRBD1 (5 bases). Trimming shortened V by 6 bases and J by 0 bases, and 11 bases separated the two germline ends. The CDR3 has 14 amino acids. Germline V gives CDR1 MNHEY, CDR2 SVGAGI. The CDR3 DNA reads TGTGCCAGCAGGAGACAGCCCATGAACACTGAAGCTTTCTTT. Translating it yields CASRRQPMNTEAFF.

This clonotype came up many times. This chain uses TRBV6-6 with TRBJ2-4; 8 positions agree with TRBD1. Germline CDR1 MNHNY, CDR2 SVGAGI (reference sequence). Germline trimming cut 5 bases from V and 4 bases from J; bases unmatched to any gene: 10. This CDR3 is 16 amino acids long. The CDR3: CASSIDQGAQKNIQYF. The CDR3 coding sequence is TGTGCCAGCAGTATCGACCAGGGGGCGCAAAAAAACATTCAGTACTTC.

This clonotype was counted at least ten times. The chain is built from TRBV5-6 and TRBJ2-2; a weak D match, TRBD1 (5 bases). Trimming left V 0 bases short and J 6 bases short, with 12 bases between. The CDR3 has 15 residues. In germline, CDR1 is SGHDT, CDR2 YYEEEE. The CDR3, as DNA: TGTGCCAGCAGCTTGGAAGATAGGGGCGCCGGGGAGCTGTTTTTT. This encodes CASSLEDRGAGELFF.